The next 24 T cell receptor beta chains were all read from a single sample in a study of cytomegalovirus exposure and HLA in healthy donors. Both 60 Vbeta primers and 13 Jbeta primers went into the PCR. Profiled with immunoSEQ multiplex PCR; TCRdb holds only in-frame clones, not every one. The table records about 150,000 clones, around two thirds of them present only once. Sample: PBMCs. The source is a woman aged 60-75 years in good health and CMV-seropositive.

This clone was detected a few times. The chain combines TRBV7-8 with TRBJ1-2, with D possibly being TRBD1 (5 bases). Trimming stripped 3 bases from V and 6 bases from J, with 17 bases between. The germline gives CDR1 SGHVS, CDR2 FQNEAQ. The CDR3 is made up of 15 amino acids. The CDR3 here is CASSFGTAHKDGYTF. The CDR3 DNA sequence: TGTGCCAGCAGCTTTGGGACTGCTCATAAAGATGGCTACACCTTC.

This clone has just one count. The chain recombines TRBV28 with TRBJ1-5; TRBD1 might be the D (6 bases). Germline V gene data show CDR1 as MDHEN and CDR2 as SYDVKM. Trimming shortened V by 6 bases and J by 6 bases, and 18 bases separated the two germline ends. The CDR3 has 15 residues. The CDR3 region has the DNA TGTGCCAGCAGCTCCAGGGGTTTACGAGGTCAGCCCCAGCATTTT. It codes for CASSSRGLRGQPQHF.

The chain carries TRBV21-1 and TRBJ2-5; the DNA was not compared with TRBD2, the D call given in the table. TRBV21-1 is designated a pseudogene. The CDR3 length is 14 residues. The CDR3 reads CASIRSLYQETQYF. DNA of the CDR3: TGTGCCAGCATCCGTTCCCTCTACCAAGAGACCCAGTACTTC.

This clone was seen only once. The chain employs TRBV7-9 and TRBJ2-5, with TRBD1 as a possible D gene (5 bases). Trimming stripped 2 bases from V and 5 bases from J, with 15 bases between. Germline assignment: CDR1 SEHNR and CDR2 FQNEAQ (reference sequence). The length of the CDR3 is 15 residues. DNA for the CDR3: TGTGCCAGCAGCTTACAGGCCAGGGCCTTTGAGACCCAGTACTTC. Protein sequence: CASSLQARAFETQYF.

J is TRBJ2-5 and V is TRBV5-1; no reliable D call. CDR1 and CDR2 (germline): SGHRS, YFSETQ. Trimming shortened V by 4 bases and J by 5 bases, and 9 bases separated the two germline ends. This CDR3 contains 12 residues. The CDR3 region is CASSPNRETQYF. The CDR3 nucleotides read TGCGCCAGCAGCCCTAACCGGGAGACCCAGTACTTC.

This chain's CDR3 is CASSTSSGQYNEQFF. As DNA, the CDR3 is TGTGCCAGCAGTACCAGTTCGGGACAATACAATGAGCAGTTCTTC. The V call is TRBV6-4, the J call TRBJ2-1; D might be TRBD1 (6 bases). The CDR3 is 15 residues long. Germline V gene lookup returns CDR1 MRHNA and CDR2 SNTAGT. V dropped 5 bases and J dropped 4 bases, with 15 bases sitting between them.

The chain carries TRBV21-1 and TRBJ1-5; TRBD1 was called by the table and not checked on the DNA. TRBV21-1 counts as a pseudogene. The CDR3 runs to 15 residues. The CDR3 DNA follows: TGTGCCAGCAGCATGGGACAGGGTGTCAATCAGCCCCAGCATTTT. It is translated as CASSMGQGVNQPQHF.

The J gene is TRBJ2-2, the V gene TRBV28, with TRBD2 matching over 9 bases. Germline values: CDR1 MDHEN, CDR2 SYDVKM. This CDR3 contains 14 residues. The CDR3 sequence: CAGGSGRRGGELFF. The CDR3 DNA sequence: TGTGCAGGCGGTAGCGGGAGAAGGGGCGGGGAGCTGTTTTTT. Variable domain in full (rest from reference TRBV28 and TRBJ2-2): DVKVTQSSRYLVKRTGEKVFLECVQDMDHENMFWYRQDPGLGLRLIYFSYDVKMKEKGDIPEGYSVSREKKERFSLILESASTNQTSMYLCAGGSGRRGGELFFGEGSRLTVL.

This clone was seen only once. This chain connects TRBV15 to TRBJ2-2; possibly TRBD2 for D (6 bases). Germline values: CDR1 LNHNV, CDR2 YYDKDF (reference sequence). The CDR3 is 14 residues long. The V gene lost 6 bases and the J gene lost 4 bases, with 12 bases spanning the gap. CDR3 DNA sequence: TGTGCCACCAGTCAGAGGGGAGGCACCGGGGAGCTGTTTTTT. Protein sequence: CATSQRGGTGELFF.

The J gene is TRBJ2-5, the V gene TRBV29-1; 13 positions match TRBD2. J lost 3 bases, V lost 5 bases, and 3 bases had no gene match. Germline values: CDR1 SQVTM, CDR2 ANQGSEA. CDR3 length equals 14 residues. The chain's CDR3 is CSVSGLAGKETQYF. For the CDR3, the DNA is TGCAGCGTTTCGGGACTAGCGGGGAAAGAGACCCAGTACTTC.

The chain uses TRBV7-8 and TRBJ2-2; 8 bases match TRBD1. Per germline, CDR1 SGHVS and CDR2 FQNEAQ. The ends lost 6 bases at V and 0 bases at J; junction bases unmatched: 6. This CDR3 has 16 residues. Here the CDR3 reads CASSQSDRANTGELFF. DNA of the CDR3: TGTGCCAGCAGTCAATCGGACAGGGCGAACACCGGGGAGCTGTTTTTT.

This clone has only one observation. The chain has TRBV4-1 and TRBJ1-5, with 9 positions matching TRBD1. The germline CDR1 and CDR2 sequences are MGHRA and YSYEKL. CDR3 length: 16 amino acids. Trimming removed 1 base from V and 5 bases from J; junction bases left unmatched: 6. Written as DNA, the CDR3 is TGCGCCAGCAGCCAAGTTGCAGACAGGGGGTATCAGCCCCAGCATTTT. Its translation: CASSQVADRGYQPQHF.

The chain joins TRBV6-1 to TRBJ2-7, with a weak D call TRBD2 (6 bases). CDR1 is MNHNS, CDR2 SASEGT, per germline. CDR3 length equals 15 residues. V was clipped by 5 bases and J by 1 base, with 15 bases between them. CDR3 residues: CASSTGGGESYEQYF. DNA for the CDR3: TGTGCCAGCAGTACCGGCGGAGGGGAGTCCTACGAGCAGTACTTC.

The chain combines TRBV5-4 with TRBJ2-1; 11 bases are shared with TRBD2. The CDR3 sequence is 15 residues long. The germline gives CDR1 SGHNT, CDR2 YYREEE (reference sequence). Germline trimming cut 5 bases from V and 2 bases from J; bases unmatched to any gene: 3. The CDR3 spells CASRLSGRAYNEQFF. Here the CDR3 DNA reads TGTGCCAGCAGACTTAGCGGGAGGGCCTACAATGAGCAGTTCTTC. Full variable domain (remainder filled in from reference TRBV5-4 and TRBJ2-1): ETGVTQSPTHLIKTRGQQVTLRCSSQSGHNTVSWYQQALGQGPQFIFQYYREEENGRGNFPPRFSGLQFPNYSSELNVNALELDDSALYLCASRLSGRAYNEQFFGPGTRLTVL.

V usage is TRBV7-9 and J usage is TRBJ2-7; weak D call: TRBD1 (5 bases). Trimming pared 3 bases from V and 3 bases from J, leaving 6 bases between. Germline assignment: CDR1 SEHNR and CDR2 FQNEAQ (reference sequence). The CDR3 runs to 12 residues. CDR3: CASSLTVYEQYF. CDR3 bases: TGTGCCAGCAGCTTGACAGTCTACGAGCAGTACTTC.

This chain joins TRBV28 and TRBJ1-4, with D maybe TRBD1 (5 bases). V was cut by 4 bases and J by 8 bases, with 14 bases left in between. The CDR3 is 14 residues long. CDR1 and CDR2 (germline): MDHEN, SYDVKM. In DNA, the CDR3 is TGTGCCAGCAGTTCCTCAGGGTTGGGGGAAAAACTGTTTTTT. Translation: CASSSSGLGEKLFF.

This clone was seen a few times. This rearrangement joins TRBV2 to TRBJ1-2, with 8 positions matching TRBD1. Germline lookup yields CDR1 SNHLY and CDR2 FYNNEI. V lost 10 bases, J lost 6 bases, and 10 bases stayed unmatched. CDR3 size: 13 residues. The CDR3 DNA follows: TGTGCCACCTTACCGGGACAGGTAAATGGCTACACCTTC. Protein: CATLPGQVNGYTF.

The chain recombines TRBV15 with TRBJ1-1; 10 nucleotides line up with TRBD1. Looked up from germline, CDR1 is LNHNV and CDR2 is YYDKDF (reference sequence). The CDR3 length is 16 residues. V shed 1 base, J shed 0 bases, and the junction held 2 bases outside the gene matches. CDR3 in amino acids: CATSRAGQGMNTEAFF. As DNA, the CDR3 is TGTGCCACCAGCAGAGCGGGACAGGGGATGAACACTGAAGCTTTCTTT.

CDR3 nucleotide sequence: TGTGCCAGTAGTATTGGTGTCGGGAGAGTCTACGAGCAGTACTTC. It codes for CASSIGVGRVYEQYF. The chain is built from TRBV19 and TRBJ2-7, with D perhaps matching TRBD2 (6 bases). Trimming cost V 3 bases and J 3 bases, with 15 bases left between them. Germline-derived CDR1 and CDR2 are LNHDA and SQIVND (reference sequence). The CDR3 extends over 15 amino acids.

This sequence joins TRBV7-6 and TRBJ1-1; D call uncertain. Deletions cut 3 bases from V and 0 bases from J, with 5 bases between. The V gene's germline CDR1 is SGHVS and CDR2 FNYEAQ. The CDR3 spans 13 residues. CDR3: CASSFRLNTEAFF. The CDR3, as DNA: TGTGCCAGCAGCTTCAGGCTGAACACTGAAGCTTTCTTT.

Here the CDR3 DNA reads TGTGCCAGCAGCCGCTTCCAGCGGGGCACCTACAATGAGCAGTTCTTC. This gives the protein CASSRFQRGTYNEQFF. The genes are TRBV7-3 and TRBJ2-1, with 7 nucleotides matching TRBD2. Germline V gives CDR1 SGHTA, CDR2 FQGTGA. The ends lost 5 bases at V and 2 bases at J; junction bases unmatched: 9. The CDR3 length is 16 residues.

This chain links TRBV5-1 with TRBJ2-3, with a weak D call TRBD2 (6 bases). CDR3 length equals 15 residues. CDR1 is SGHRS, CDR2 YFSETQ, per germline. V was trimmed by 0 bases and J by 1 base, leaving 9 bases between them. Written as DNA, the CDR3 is TGCGCCAGCAGCTTGGGGGGGGTCGGCACAGATACGCAGTATTTT. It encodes CASSLGGVGTDTQYF.

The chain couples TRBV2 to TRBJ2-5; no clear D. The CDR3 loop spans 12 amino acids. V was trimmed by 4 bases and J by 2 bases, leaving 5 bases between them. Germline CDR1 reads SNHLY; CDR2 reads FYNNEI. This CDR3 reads CASSVRQETQYF. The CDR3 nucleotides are TGTGCCAGCAGTGTGAGGCAAGAGACCCAGTACTTC. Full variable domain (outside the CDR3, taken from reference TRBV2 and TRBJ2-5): EPEVTQTPSHQVTQMGQEVILRCVPISNHLYFYWYRQILGQKVEFLVSFYNNEISEKSEIFDDQFSVERPDGSNFTLKIRSTKLEDSAMYFCASSVRQETQYFGPGTRLLVL.

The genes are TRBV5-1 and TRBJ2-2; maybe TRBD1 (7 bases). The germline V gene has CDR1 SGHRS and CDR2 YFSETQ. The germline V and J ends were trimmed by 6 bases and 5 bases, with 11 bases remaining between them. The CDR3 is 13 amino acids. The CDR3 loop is CASNRGGTGELFF. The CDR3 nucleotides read TGCGCCAGCAACAGGGGAGGTACCGGGGAGCTGTTTTTT.